This T cell receptor beta chain is from a study of a mutant IDH1 vaccine in newly diagnosed glioma. Clones were read by immunoSEQ multiplex PCR, and TCRdb kept only the in-frame ones, dropping some. The data contain more than 40,000 clones, roughly 91% of them singletons. As concerns this clone: Its specificity is not known.

The CDR3 sequence is 13 residues long. Trimming pared 8 bases from V and 6 bases from J, leaving 16 bases between. From germline, CDR1 is MDHEN and CDR2 SYDVKM. Time point noted: week 35, safety follow-up. In every dose of vaccine, 300 ug of mutant IDH1 20-mer peptide was given alongside topical imiquimod. This sequence originates from a woman in her thirties or forties with glioma. Sequencing used PBMCs, obtained from a glioma patient whose treatment included an IDH1 peptide vaccine. The rearrangement uses TRBV28 and TRBJ1-1; possibly TRBD1 for D (5 bases). The CDR3 DNA reads as TGTGCCAGCTACCCGGCCAGGGACGCTGAAGCTTTCTTT. Its protein product is CASYPARDAEAFF.